The 15 T cell receptor beta chains below were found in one sample sequenced in a study of HIV-infected children after antiretroviral therapy interruption. Treatment here: PENTA 11 planned treatment interruption arm or continuous ART arm. RNA-based 3' RACE libraries used unique molecular identifiers. MiXCR, run by TCRdb on the 3' RACE reads, gives a single entry per CDR3 protein. The sample contains around 40,000 distinct CDR3 sequences, about 6.5% of which appear only once. Sequencing used CD45RA+ CD4+ T cells from PBMCs, pooled from several time points, obtained from a donor given antiretroviral therapy, either interrupted or continuous. Subset described: naive CD4+ CD45RA+ CD45RO- T cells. The receptor source for this set is a pool of human donors with HIV.

The rearrangement uses TRBV25-1 and TRBJ2-1; a weak D match, TRBD2 (6 bases). The ends were cut back, 5 bases at V and 0 bases at J, with 14 bases in the middle. From germline, CDR1 is MGHDK and CDR2 SYGVNS. This CDR3 comprises 16 residues. As DNA, the CDR3 is TGTGCCAGCAGTCTTGGGACTGCGAGCTCCTACAATGAGCAGTTCTTC. Protein sequence: CASSLGTASSYNEQFF.

The chain uses TRBV11-2 and TRBJ1-4; D is unclear. With 7 bases removed from V and 0 bases from J, the gap between germline ends came to 9 bases. This CDR3 has 14 amino acids. The germline V gene has CDR1 SGHAT and CDR2 FQNNGV. The CDR3 DNA sequence: TGTGCCAGCACCACGTTTGCAACTAATGAAAAACTGTTTTTT. This translates into CASTTFATNEKLFF.

The table lists this clonotype with many counts. CDR3 region: CASSLGQNTGELFF. The CDR3 nucleotides are TGCGCCAGCAGCTTGGGACAGAACACCGGGGAGCTGTTTTTT. The chain couples TRBV5-1 to TRBJ2-2, with D uncertain. V gave up 0 bases and J gave up 1 base, with 4 bases separating them. The CDR3 has 14 amino acids. CDR1 is SGHRS, CDR2 YFSETQ, per germline. The full variable domain, completed using reference TRBV5-1 and TRBJ2-2, is KAGVTQTPRYLIKTRGQQVTLSCSPISGHRSVSWYQQTPGQGLQFLFEYFSETQRNKGNFPGRFSGRQFSNSRSEMNVSTLELGDSALYLCASSLGQNTGELFFGEGSRLTVL.

This clonotype has just a few counts. V is TRBV7-2 and J is TRBJ2-1; weak D call: TRBD2 (6 bases). The CDR3 runs 14 residues. Germline lookup yields CDR1 SGHTA and CDR2 FQGNSA. The ends were cut back, 2 bases at V and 6 bases at J, with 11 bases in the middle. The CDR3 region has the DNA TGTGCCAGCAGCTTATACGGGACTTCCAATGAGCAGTTCTTC. Its protein product is CASSLYGTSNEQFF.

This clonotype has ten or more counts. The chain uses TRBV12-3 or TRBV12-4 and TRBJ1-4; 11 bases match TRBD1. The CDR3 is made up of 15 amino acids. Unmatched junction bases numbered 8, after V lost 6 bases and J lost 8 bases. The CDR3 DNA follows: TGTGCCAGCAGCCATGCCGGGACAGGGGGAGAAAAACTGTTTTTT. Its translation is CASSHAGTGGEKLFF.

This clonotype was detected ten times or more. The chain uses TRBV20-1 and TRBJ2-7; D is perhaps TRBD1 (7 bases). The germline V gene has CDR1 DFQATT and CDR2 SNEGSKA (reference sequence). The V end lost 0 bases, the J end lost 4 bases, and 16 bases lay between the germline ends. This CDR3 comprises 15 residues. CDR3 loop: CSARDVTGAGYEQYF. The CDR3 coding sequence is TGCAGTGCTAGAGATGTTACAGGGGCGGGGTACGAGCAGTACTTC.

The sample holds many counts of this clonotype. The rearrangement links TRBV5-1 to TRBJ2-2, with 9 bases matching TRBD2. The junction had 12 bases not matched to a gene; V was cut back by 0 bases and J by 3 bases. Germline values: CDR1 SGHRS, CDR2 YFSETQ. This CDR3 is built from 19 residues. The CDR3 DNA sequence: TGCGCCAGCAGCTTGGGACGTGGTAGCGGGAGCTTGGACACCGGGGAGCTGTTTTTT. It specifies CASSLGRGSGSLDTGELFF.

The genes are TRBV2 and TRBJ2-5; 8 nucleotides match TRBD1. This CDR3 region has 14 residues. V was clipped by 5 bases and J by 5 bases; unmatched bases: 7. From germline, CDR1 is SNHLY and CDR2 FYNNEI. The CDR3 loop reads CASSRTGITETQYF. The CDR3, as DNA: TGTGCCAGCAGTAGGACAGGGATAACGGAGACCCAGTACTTC.

The chain carries TRBV7-2 and TRBJ2-1, with 11 bases identical to TRBD2. Germline loops: CDR1 SGHTA, CDR2 FQGNSA. V was pared by 5 bases and J by 8 bases, with 14 bases of the junction left unmatched. The CDR3 is 17 amino acids. DNA of the CDR3: TGTGCCAGCAGCCTAACCATACTAGCGGGAGTCGCTTATGAGCAGTTCTTC. It encodes CASSLTILAGVAYEQFF.

This clonotype was found many times. The chain combines TRBV2 with TRBJ1-2; TRBD1 aligns across 9 bases. Germline loops: CDR1 SNHLY, CDR2 FYNNEI. There are 15 residues in the CDR3. After removal of 8 bases from V and 0 bases from J, the junction contained 7 bases not matched to a gene. The CDR3 loop is CASDTGGPPNYGYTF. The CDR3 DNA follows: TGTGCCAGCGATACAGGGGGCCCTCCTAACTATGGCTACACCTTC.

This clonotype has at least ten counts. The rearrangement links TRBV11-2 to TRBJ2-3; 8 bases match TRBD2. Losses at the gene ends were 1 base for V and 1 base for J; bases not matched to a gene: 1. The CDR3 runs 15 residues. The germline CDR1 and CDR2 sequences are SGHAT and FQNNGV. The CDR3: CASSLAGGRTDTQYF. The CDR3, as DNA: TGTGCCAGCAGCTTAGCGGGGGGGCGCACAGATACGCAGTATTTT.

This clonotype was seen more than once but under ten times. This sequence joins TRBV12-5 and TRBJ1-3; D may be TRBD1 (5 bases). V was cut by 0 bases and J by 4 bases, with 13 bases left in between. CDR1 and CDR2 from the germline V gene are LGHNT and FRNRAP. The CDR3 has 16 residues. CDR3 in DNA: TGTGCTAGTGGTTTGGTACCGGGGGTGGAAGGAAACACCATATATTTT. Amino acids: CASGLVPGVEGNTIYF.

This clonotype occurred many times. This chain connects TRBV2 to TRBJ2-7; 8 bases are shared with TRBD2. The CDR3 length is 14 residues. Per germline, CDR1 SNHLY and CDR2 FYNNEI. Trimming removed 6 bases from V and 5 bases from J; junction bases left unmatched: 9. In DNA, the CDR3 is TGTGCCAGCAGGGGACTAGTTAAGACCCACGAGCAGTACTTC. Protein: CASRGLVKTHEQYF.

This clonotype was counted many times. This chain uses TRBV28 with TRBJ2-5; the D gene could be TRBD1 or TRBD2 (5 bases each). The CDR3 is 15 residues long. Germline V gene sequence: CDR1 MDHEN, CDR2 SYDVKM. The V gene lost 0 bases and the J gene lost 5 bases, with 13 bases spanning the gap. The DNA of the CDR3 is TGTGCCAGCAGTTTATGGAGGGACCCACGGGAGACCCAGTACTTC. Encoded protein: CASSLWRDPRETQYF.

This clonotype has a handful of counts. The chain carries TRBV20-1 and TRBJ2-7, with TRBD2 identical over 12 bases. CDR3 length: 16 residues. The V gene's germline CDR1 is DFQATT and CDR2 SNEGSKA (reference sequence). Germline trimming cut 3 bases from V and 2 bases from J; bases unmatched to any gene: 8. CDR3 sequence: CSARILAGGSAYEQYF. Here the CDR3 DNA reads TGCAGTGCTAGGATTCTAGCGGGAGGGAGCGCCTACGAGCAGTACTTC.